What follows is one TCR beta chain and its context. Its antigen is not known. These data come from a study of cytomegalovirus exposure and HLA in healthy donors. Study-level background: A subsequent analysis stated that the 100 to 150 validation repertoires were run on the same platform as the roughly 620 first-cohort repertoires.

The V segment lost 4 bases and the J segment 7 bases; nucleotides outside the gene matches: 12. The CDR3 loop spans 16 amino acids. Germline V gene data show CDR1 as SGHTA and CDR2 as FQGNSA. Whole-study findings and limits: Cytomegalovirus-associated TCR beta chains were listed, numbering under 200. Reports credit the classifier with highly specific, highly sensitive diagnosis of cytomegalovirus status.

Measured with immunoSEQ multiplex PCR; TCRdb has only the in-frame clones, and not every one. The table has 50,000 to 65,000 clones, approximately 90% seen once. The TCR was taken from a woman younger than 30 in good health and CMV-seropositive. The chain carries TRBV7-2 and TRBJ2-2; the match to TRBD1 covers 7 bases. The specimen sequenced was PBMCs. This CDR3 reads CASSYITGAGSGELFF. DNA of the CDR3: TGTGCCAGCAGCTATATCACAGGGGCGGGTAGCGGGGAGCTGTTTTTT.